Shown below are 3 T cell receptor beta chains from a single sample sequenced in a study of blood T cell repertoires in COVID-19 (dated by TCRdb to about 2020). Preparation of the library involved the immunoSEQ multiplex PCR assay. TCRdb took this table from immuneACCESS and kept in-frame rearrangements with V and J called. Such tables lack part of the clones; where checked against another copy, unresolved V genes explain under half of the gap, and the rest is unexplained. The sample contains fewer than 95,000 clones, roughly 70% of them found a single time. 3% to 4.5% of the sample belongs to the ten largest clones. The specimen sequenced was peripheral blood. The receptors come from a man aged 65-85 years with COVID-19, enrolled during active disease.

The DNA of the CDR3 is TGTGCCAGCTCACCGGGACTAGCGGGAGGGCCTCTTAGCACAGATACGCAGTATTTT. Amino acids: CASSPGLAGGPLSTDTQYF. The V gene is TRBV18, the J gene TRBJ2-3, with 16 bases that match TRBD2. CDR1 KGHSH and CDR2 LQKENI come from the germline V gene. V shed 3 bases, J shed 0 bases, and the junction held 6 bases outside the gene matches. The CDR3 has 19 amino acids.

CDR3 sequence: CASSQADRNTEAFF. DNA of the CDR3: TGCGCCAGCAGCCAAGCTGACAGGAACACTGAAGCTTTCTTT. V and J are TRBV4-1 and TRBJ1-1; D is perhaps TRBD1 (5 bases). Trimming cost V 1 base and J 1 base, with 7 bases left between them. Germline values: CDR1 MGHRA, CDR2 YSYEKL. The CDR3 is 14 residues long.

The rearrangement joins TRBV12-3 or TRBV12-4 to TRBJ1-2; 7 nucleotides line up with TRBD1. The CDR3 is 13 residues long. V lost 8 bases, J lost 6 bases, and 9 bases stayed unmatched. The CDR3 protein is CASRLEGADGYTF. Written as DNA, the CDR3 is TGTGCCAGCCGCCTTGAGGGGGCTGATGGCTACACCTTC.